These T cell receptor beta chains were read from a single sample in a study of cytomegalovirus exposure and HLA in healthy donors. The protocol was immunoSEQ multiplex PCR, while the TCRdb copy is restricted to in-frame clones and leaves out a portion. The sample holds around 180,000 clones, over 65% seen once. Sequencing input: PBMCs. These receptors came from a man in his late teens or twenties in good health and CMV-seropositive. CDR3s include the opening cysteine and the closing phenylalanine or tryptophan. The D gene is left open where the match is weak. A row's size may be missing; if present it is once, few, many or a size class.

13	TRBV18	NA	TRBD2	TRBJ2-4	TGTGCCAGCTCACCAGGGGGGGGTGACATTCAGTACTTC	CASSPGGGDIQYF
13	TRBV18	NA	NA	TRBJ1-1	TGTGCCAGCTCACCATGGAGGGACTCTGAAGCTTTCTTT	CASSPWRDSEAFF
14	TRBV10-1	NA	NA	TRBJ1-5	TGCGCCAGCAGGGGCAGCAATAGCAATCAGCCCCAGCATTTT	CASRGSNSNQPQHF
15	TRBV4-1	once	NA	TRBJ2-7	TGCGCCAGCAGCCAAGGCCAGGGCCTCTCCTACGAGCAGTACTTC	CASSQGQGLSYEQYF
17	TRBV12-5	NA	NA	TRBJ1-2	TGTGCTAGTGGTTTGGTGACCCTCGGGGGGGGTAACTATGGCTACACCTTC	CASGLVTLGGGNYGYTF
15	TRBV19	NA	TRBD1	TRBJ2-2	TGTGCCAGTAGCCACCGGGACAGGGGCCCCGGGGAGCTGTTTTTT	CASSHRDRGPGELFF
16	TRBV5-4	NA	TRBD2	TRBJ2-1	TGTGCCAGCAGCTTGGGACGGACTAGCTCCTCCAATGAGCAGTTCTTC	CASSLGRTSSSNEQFF
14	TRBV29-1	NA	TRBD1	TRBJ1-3	TGCAGCGGGACAGGGGAATTGTTTGGCAACACCATATATTTT	CSGTGELFGNTIYF
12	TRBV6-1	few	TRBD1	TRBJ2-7	TGTGCCACCTGGGACAGCTCCTACGAGCAGTACTTC	CATWDSSYEQYF
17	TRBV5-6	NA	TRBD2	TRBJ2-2	TGTGCCAGCAGCTCGGGACTAGCGGGAGATAACACCGGGGAGCTGTTTTTT	CASSSGLAGDNTGELFF
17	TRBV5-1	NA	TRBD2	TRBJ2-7	TGCGCCAGCAGCTTGGTTCTCGGGGGGATCAGCTCCTACGAGCAGTACTTC	CASSLVLGGISSYEQYF
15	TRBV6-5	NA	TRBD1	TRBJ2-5	TGTGCCAGCAGTTACTCGCAGGGGGCGATAGAGACCCAGTACTTC	CASSYSQGAIETQYF
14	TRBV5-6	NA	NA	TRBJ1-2	TGTGCCAGCAGCTTGGACACAGTCTACTATGGCTACACCTTC	CASSLDTVYYGYTF
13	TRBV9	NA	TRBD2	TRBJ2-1	TGTGCCAGCAGCCCCGGACTAGCCTATGAGCAGTTCTTC	CASSPGLAYEQFF
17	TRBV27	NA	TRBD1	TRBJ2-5	TGTGCCAGCAGTGACCAGGACAGGGGGCTTGTATGGGAGACCCAGTACTTC	CASSDQDRGLVWETQYF
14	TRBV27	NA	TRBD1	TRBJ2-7	TGTGCCAGCAGCCCCGGGACAGGGGGCTACGAGCAGTACTTC	CASSPGTGGYEQYF
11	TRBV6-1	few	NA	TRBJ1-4	TGTGCCAGCAGCAGACAGGCGGAACTGTTTTTT	CASSRQAELFF
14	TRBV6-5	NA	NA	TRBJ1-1	TGTGCCAGCAGTTACGCGGGACCGGACACTGAAGCTTTCTTT	CASSYAGPDTEAFF
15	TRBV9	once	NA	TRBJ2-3	TGTGCCAGCAGCGTAGGCGGGCCTGCCGACCCTACGCAGTATTTT	CASSVGGPADPTQYF
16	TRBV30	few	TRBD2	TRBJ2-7	TGTGCCTGGAGTGTACTAGCGGGAGTGGTTACCTACGAGCAGTACTTC	CAWSVLAGVVTYEQYF
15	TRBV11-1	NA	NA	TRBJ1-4	TGTGCCAGCAGCCCTGGGACACGGGGTAATGAAAAACTGTTTTTT	CASSPGTRGNEKLFF
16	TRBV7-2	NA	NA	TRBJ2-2	TGTGCCAGCAGTCCCGAGGGCCTAGTCAACACCGGGGAGCTGTTTTTT	CASSPEGLVNTGELFF
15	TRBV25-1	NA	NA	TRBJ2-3	TGTGCCAGCACCGCGTACTCGGAGGGCCCAGATACGCAGTATTTT	CASTAYSEGPDTQYF
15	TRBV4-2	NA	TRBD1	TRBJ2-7	TGTGCCAGCACCCTTAATCTGGGACAGGGCTACGAGCAGTACTTC	CASTLNLGQGYEQYF
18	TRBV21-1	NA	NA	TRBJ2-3	TGTGCCAGCAGCAAACCGGGACAGGGGGCGAAGGGGACAGATACGCAGTATTTT	CASSKPGQGAKGTDTQYF
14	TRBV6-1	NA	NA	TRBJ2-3	TGTGCCAGCAGTGAGGGGGCCTGGGTGGATACGCAGTATTTT	CASSEGAWVDTQYF
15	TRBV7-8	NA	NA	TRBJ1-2	TGTGCCAGCTTGGGTTTGGACAACATGGACTATGGCTACACCTTC	CASLGLDNMDYGYTF
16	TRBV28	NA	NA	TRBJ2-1	TGTGCCAGCAGTACCGCAGGGACTCCATCTGCGGGGGAGCAGTTCTTC	CASSTAGTPSAGEQFF
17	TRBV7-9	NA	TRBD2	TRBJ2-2	TGTGCCAGCAGCTTAGCGTCGGCTAGCGGGAGTTCCGGGGAGCTGTTTTTT	CASSLASASGSSGELFF
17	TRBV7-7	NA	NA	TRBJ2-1	TGTGCCAGCAGCCCAAATCCTACAGGGAGCTACGGGAATGAGCAGTTCTTC	CASSPNPTGSYGNEQFF
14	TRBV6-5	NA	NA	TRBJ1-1	TGTGCCAGCAGTTACAAGGGGGAAGACACTGAAGCTTTCTTT	CASSYKGEDTEAFF
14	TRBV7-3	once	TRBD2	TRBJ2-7	TGTGCCAGCAGCTTAACGGGAGGGCCGAGCGAGCAGTACTTC	CASSLTGGPSEQYF
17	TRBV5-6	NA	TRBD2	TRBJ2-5	TGTGCCAGCAGCTTGGTATCGGGCGGGAGGAGTGAAGAGACCCAGTACTTC	CASSLVSGGRSEETQYF
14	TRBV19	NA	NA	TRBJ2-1	TGTGCCAGTAGTGCCGTTTTCGGGTACAATGAGCAGTTCTTC	CASSAVFGYNEQFF
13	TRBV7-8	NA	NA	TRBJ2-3	TGTGCCAGCAGCTTAACAGGGCCCGATACGCAGTATTTT	CASSLTGPDTQYF
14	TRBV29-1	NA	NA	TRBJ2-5	TGCAGCGTTGAAGGGGCAGAAGACCAAGAGACCCAGTACTTC	CSVEGAEDQETQYF
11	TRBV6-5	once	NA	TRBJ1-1	TGTGCCAGCAGTTCGAACGGTGAAGCTTTCTTT	CASSSNGEAFF
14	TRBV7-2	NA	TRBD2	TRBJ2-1	TGTGCCAGCAGCTTTCGACGGGAGGGGATTGAGCAGTTCTTC	CASSFRREGIEQFF
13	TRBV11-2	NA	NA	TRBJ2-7	TGTGCCAGCAGCCCTAGATTCTCCTACGAGCAGTACTTC	CASSPRFSYEQYF
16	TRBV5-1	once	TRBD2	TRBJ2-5	TGCGCCAGCAGCTTGGTTGGACTAGGACAACAAGAGACCCAGTACTTC	CASSLVGLGQQETQYF
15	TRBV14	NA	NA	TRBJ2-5	TGTGCCAGCAGCCAAGCTAGCATCTTACAAGAGACCCAGTACTTC	CASSQASILQETQYF
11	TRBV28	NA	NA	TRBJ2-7	TGTGCCAGCACAGGGAACGACGAGCAGTACTTC	CASTGNDEQYF
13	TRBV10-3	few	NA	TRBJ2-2	TGTGCCATCAGCCAAGGAGAGACCGGGGAGCTGTTTTTT	CAISQGETGELFF
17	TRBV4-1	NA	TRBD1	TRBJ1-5	TGCGCCAGCAGCCTTCTTCAGACAGGGGGCGTCAATCAGCCCCAGCATTTT	CASSLLQTGGVNQPQHF
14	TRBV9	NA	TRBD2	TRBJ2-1	TGTGCCAGCAGCGTTAGCGGGATAAACAATGAGCAGTTCTTC	CASSVSGINNEQFF
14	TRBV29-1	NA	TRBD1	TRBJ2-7	TGCAGCGTTGTAACGGAGGGACAGGCCTACGAGCAGTACTTC	CSVVTEGQAYEQYF
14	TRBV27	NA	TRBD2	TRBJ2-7	TGTGCCAGCAGTTTAGGCGGGAGGGCCAACGAGCAGTACTTC	CASSLGGRANEQYF
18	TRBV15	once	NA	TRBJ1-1	TGTGCCACCAGCAGAGACGTAAACGGGGGGGGCTTCGTCACTGAAGCTTTCTTT	CATSRDVNGGGFVTEAFF
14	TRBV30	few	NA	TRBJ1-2	TGTGCCTGGAGTGTAGGCCCAGAGGGCTATGGCTACACCTTC	CAWSVGPEGYGYTF
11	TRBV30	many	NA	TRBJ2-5	TGTGCCTGGAGTCCCCGGGAGACCCAGTACTTC	CAWSPRETQYF
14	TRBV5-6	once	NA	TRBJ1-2	TGTGCCAGCAGCTTGGAACCAGGGCAGAGGGGCTACACCTTC	CASSLEPGQRGYTF
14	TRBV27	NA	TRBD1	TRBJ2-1	TGTGCCAGCAGTTTCGGACAGGCTCACAATGAGCAGTTCTTC	CASSFGQAHNEQFF